This is a list of T cell receptor beta chains from one sample in a study of blood T cell repertoires in COVID-19. Sequencing used immunoSEQ multiplex PCR; TCRdb keeps in-frame clones, though not all of them. The top ten clones hold 1.6% of a sample with about 64,000 clones, under 95% of them seen once. The sample taken for sequencing was peripheral blood. The origin of the receptors is a human donor in a cohort sampled during active COVID-19. Each CDR3 is given with its conserved first and last residue. D genes are given only for firm matches. For some rows the clone size is stated as once, few or many, or as a class when expanded; others skip it.

d_gene,v_gene,j_gene,abundance,CDR3nt,CDR3aa
-,TRBV7-9,TRBJ2-5,-,TGTGCCAGCAGCTTAGGGTTGGGAGAACAAGAGACCCAGTACTTC,CASSLGLGEQETQYF
-,TRBV7-9,TRBJ1-5,-,TGTGCCAGCAGCACACACGGGGGGGGCGGTGACCAGCCCCAGCATTTT,CASSTHGGGGDQPQHF
-,TRBV5-6,TRBJ2-7,-,TGTGCCAGCACTCTAAGAGCATCCTCCTACGAGCAGTACTTC,CASTLRASSYEQYF
TRBD2,TRBV29-1,TRBJ2-7,-,TGCAGCGTTGAAGGCTGGGAGGGCTCCTACGAGCAGTACTTC,CSVEGWEGSYEQYF
TRBD1,TRBV4-1,TRBJ1-4,-,TGCGCCAGCAGCCAAGACGACAGGGGGAATGAAAAACTGTTTTTT,CASSQDDRGNEKLFF
-,TRBV5-6,TRBJ2-7,-,TGTGCCAGCAGAGGTAGACTTGGTCGCTACGAGCAGTACTTC,CASRGRLGRYEQYF
TRBD1,TRBV6-7,TRBJ2-1,-,TGTGCCAGCAGACGACAGGGGGCCGACTGGAATGAGCAGTTCTTC,CASRRQGADWNEQFF
TRBD1,TRBV27,TRBJ2-3,-,TGTGCCAGCAGTTCTTCCGGGACAGGCACAGATACGCAGTATTTT,CASSSSGTGTDTQYF
TRBD2,TRBV9,TRBJ2-1,-,TGTGCCAGCAGCCCCAGTGGGGCGGGAGTAGGCCACAATGAGCAGTTCTTC,CASSPSGAGVGHNEQFF
TRBD1,TRBV11-3,TRBJ2-1,once,TGTGCCAGCAGAACGGGACAGGGGAACAATGAGCAGTTCTTC,CASRTGQGNNEQFF
-,TRBV24-1,TRBJ2-7,-,TGTGCCACCAGTGAGGCCACAGGGCGCTTTTCAGGGCAGTACTTC,CATSEATGRFSGQYF
-,TRBV28,TRBJ2-7,-,TGTGCCAGCACCCCTTTTTCTCCAGCCTACGAGCAGTACTTC,CASTPFSPAYEQYF
-,TRBV7-3,TRBJ2-3,few,TGTGCCAGCAGCTGGGGTTACGGGGAGGCAGATACGCAGTATTTT,CASSWGYGEADTQYF